This T cell receptor (beta chain) was sequenced for a study of beta chain features in type 1 diabetes (dated by TCRdb to about 2018). In terms of the full investigation: Mean age, gender distribution, total cell number and subset yield did not differ between patients and healthy donors. A total of some 100,000,000 sorted cells were examined across all samples, and a strong correlation was observed between cell number per subset and RNA yield. The study compared TCRB repertoires of sorted circulating CD4+ T cell subsets between recently diagnosed type 1 diabetes patients and matched healthy donors. Naive and central memory subsets were obtained from all 30 or so donors, but regulatory and stem cell-like memory subsets were isolated from only 8 patients and roughly 8 healthy donors. The investigation overall reported the following: PCR may preferentially amplify shorter templates, but because patient and control samples were amplified and corrected together, any resulting skew would affect both groups equally. Because cDNA was sequenced instead of genomic DNA, activated cells with high expression could be over-represented, although the groups did not differ in activation or CD3 levels. At VDJ recombination sites, type 1 diabetes patients had fewer insertions and more deleted nucleotides, which implies abnormalities in thymic rearrangement. Type 1 diabetes patients showed a moderate but significant shortening of TCRB CDR3 length in all four CD4+ subsets. Because small numbers of individuals were included in the HLA sub-analyses, any influence of HLA type on TCRB rearrangement was left unresolved. Naive, central memory and regulatory TCRB repertoires appeared more similar among patients than among healthy donors.

The entire amount of isolated RNA was reverse transcribed using the High Capacity cDNA Reverse Transcription Kit, so the sequenced TCRB transcripts were expressed ones. Naive, central memory and regulatory T cell samples underwent deep immunoSEQ sequencing, averaging roughly 3.4 million total reads per sample. Sorted cells were lysed in RLT buffer, and RNA was extracted using DNase-treated RNeasy Micro or Mini kits according to cell number. Each cell subset was processed separately to prevent cross-contamination, with patient and healthy donor samples processed together. TCRB sequences were amplified from cDNA with the immunoSEQ multiplex PCR, producing 87-bp fragments spanning the CDR3 region. The amplicons were sequenced using the Illumina HiSeq platform. The authors' analysis ran thus. PCR bias was corrected computationally using synthetic template baselines, and reads within Hamming distance 2 were collapsed, with unmergeable singletons discarded. By aligning reads against IMGT, V, D and J genes, CDR3 length, and insertions or deletions at six rearrangement sites were assigned. Within each subset, clonotype counts were normalized to sorted cell number, after which true diversity and Gini coefficients were computed with the tcR R package. Repertoire sharing was quantified using the overlap coefficient calculated on TCRB nucleotide sequences. Out-of-frame TCRB sequences from naive cells were analyzed as a proxy for the pre-selection repertoire. TCRdb took this table from immuneACCESS and kept in-frame rearrangements with V and J called. Such tables lack part of the clones; where checked against another copy, unresolved V genes explain under half of the gap, and the rest is unexplained. From that table come the V and J calls and clone size; the DNA was used to work out D and trimming. The sample includes some 200,000 clones, with roughly 16% observed a single time. The ten largest account for roughly 0.08% of the sample.

The CDR1 and CDR2 encoded by the germline V gene are SGHAT and FQNNGV. The germline V and J ends show losses of 5 bases and 5 bases respectively, and no gene match explains 14 bases of the junction. Including cysteine and phenylalanine, the CDR3 has 17 amino acids. Only the CDR3 portion is preserved as DNA: 51 bases, with reading frame beginning at the first base. About this clone itself: Its antigen remains unidentified. No per-base quality is available; no much larger clone lies one base away.

Each donor gave one peripheral blood draw, averaging roughly 120 mL, which was collected into heparinised tubes. A BD FACSAria II and a panel including CD45RO, CCR7, CD25, CD127, CD95 and CD27 were used to sort naive, central memory, regulatory and stem cell-like memory CD4+ T cells. Purity was above 95% for every sorted population. PBMCs were separated immediately by Lymphoprep density gradient centrifugation and were stained directly, without being cultured. So that batch effects would be minimized, each experiment stained and sorted samples in pairs, pairing one healthy donor with one patient. The source material was naive CD4+ T cells from blood. The cell subset or site label, as the study defines it: true naive CD4+ T cells. The TCR was taken from a young man with type 1 diabetes. The sequence is built from TRBV11-2 and TRBJ2-5, with 10 bases in between that match TRBD2. The nucleotide sequence reads TGTGCCAGCAGCCAAGCCGGACTAGCGGAGTCAAGTGAGACCCAGTACTTC. Translated, it gives CASSQAGLAESSETQYF. Reference TRBV11-2 and TRBJ2-5 proteins supply the regions before and after the CDR3; the full variable domain is: EAGVAQSPRYKIIEKRQSVAFWCNPISGHATLYWYQQILGQGPKLLIQFQNNGVVDDSQLPKDRFSAERLKGVDSTLKIQPAKLEDSAVYLCASSQAGLAESSETQYFGPGTRLLVL.